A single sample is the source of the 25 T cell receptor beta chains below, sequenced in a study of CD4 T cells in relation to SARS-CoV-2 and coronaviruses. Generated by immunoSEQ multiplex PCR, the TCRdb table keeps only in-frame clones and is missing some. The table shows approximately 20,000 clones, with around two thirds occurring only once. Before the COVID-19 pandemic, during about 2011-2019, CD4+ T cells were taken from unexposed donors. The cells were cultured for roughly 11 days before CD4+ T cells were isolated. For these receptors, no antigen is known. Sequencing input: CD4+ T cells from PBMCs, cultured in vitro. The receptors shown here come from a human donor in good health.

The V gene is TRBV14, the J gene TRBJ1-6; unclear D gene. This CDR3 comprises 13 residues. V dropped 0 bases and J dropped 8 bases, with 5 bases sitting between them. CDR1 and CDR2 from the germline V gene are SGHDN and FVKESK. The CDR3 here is CASSQDGDSPLHF. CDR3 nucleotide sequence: TGTGCCAGCAGCCAAGACGGAGATTCACCCCTCCACTTT.

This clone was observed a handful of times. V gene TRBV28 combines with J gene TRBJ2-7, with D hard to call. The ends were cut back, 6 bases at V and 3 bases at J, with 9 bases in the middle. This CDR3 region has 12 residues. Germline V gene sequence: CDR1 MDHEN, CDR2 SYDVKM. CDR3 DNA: TGTGCCAGCAGACTGACGGACTACGAGCAGTACTTC. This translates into CASRLTDYEQYF.

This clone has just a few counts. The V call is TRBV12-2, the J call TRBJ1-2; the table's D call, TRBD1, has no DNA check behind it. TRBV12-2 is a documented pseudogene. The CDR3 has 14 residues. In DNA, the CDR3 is TGTGCAAGTCGCTTAGAATCAGGAAGCAGATGCTACACCTTC. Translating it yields CASRLESGSRCYTF.

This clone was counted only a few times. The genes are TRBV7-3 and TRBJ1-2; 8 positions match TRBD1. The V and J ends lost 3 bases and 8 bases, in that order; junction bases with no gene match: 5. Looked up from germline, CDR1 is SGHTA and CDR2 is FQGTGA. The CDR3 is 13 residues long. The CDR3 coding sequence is TGTGCCAGCAGCTTCGCGACAGGGGAAGGCTACACCTTC. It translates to CASSFATGEGYTF. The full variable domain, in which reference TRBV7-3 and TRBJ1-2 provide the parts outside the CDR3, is GAGVSQTPSNKVTEKGKYVELRCDPISGHTALYWYRQSLGQGPEFLIYFQGTGAADDSGLPNDRFFAVRPEGSVSTLKIQRTERGDSAVYLCASSFATGEGYTFGSGTRLTVV.

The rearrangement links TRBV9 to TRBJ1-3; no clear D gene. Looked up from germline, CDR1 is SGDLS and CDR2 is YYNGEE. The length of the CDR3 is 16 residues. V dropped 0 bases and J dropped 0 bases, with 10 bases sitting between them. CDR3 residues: CASSVGGPYSGNTIYF. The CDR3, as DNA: TGTGCCAGCAGCGTAGGAGGTCCGTACTCTGGAAACACCATATATTTT.

CDR3 bases: TGTGCCAGCAGTTTAGGGGGGGGCCTTACTACCGATGGCTACACCTTC. Its translation is CASSLGGGLTTDGYTF. V gene TRBV28 combines with J gene TRBJ1-2; maybe TRBD1 (6 bases). V gave up 2 bases and J gave up 6 bases, with 19 bases separating them. This CDR3 region has 16 residues. Germline V gene data show CDR1 as MDHEN and CDR2 as SYDVKM.

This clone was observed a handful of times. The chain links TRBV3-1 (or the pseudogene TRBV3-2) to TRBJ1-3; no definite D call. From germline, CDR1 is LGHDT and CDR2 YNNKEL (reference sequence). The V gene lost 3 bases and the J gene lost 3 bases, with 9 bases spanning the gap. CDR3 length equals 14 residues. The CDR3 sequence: CASSHDTHGNTIYF. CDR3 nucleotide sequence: TGTGCCAGCAGCCATGACACCCATGGAAACACCATATATTTT.

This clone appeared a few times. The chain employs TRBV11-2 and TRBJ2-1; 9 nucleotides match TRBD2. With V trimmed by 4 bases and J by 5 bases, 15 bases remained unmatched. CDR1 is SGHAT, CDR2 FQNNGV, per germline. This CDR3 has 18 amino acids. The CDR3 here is CASSSLRLAGKKHNEQFF. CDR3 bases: TGTGCCAGCAGCTCCCTGCGGCTAGCGGGGAAGAAACACAATGAGCAGTTCTTC.

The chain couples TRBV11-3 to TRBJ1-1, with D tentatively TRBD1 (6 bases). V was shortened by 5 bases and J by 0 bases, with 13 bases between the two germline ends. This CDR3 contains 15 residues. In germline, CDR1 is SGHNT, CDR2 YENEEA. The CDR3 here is CASSPGGGLNTEAFF. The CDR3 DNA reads TGTGCCAGCAGCCCGGGAGGGGGACTGAACACTGAAGCTTTCTTT.

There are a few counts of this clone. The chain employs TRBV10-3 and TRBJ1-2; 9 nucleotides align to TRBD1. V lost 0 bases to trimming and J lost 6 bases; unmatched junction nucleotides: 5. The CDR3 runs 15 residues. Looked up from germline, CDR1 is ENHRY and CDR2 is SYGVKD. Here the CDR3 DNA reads TGTGCCATCAGTGAGTCCACAGGGGGCGAGGATGGCTACACCTTC. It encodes CAISESTGGEDGYTF.

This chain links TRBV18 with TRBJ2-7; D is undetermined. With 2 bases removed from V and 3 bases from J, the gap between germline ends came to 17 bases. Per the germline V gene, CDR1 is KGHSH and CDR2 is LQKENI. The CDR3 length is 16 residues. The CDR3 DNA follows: TGTGCCAGCTCACCAAATGCCCCTTATGGGGACTACGAGCAGTACTTC. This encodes CASSPNAPYGDYEQYF. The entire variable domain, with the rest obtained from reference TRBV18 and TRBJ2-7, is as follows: NAGVMQNPRHLVRRRGQEARLRCSPMKGHSHVYWYRQLPEEGLKFMVYLQKENIIDESGMPKERFSAEFPKEGPSILRIQQVVRGDSAAYFCASSPNAPYGDYEQYFGPGTRLTVT.

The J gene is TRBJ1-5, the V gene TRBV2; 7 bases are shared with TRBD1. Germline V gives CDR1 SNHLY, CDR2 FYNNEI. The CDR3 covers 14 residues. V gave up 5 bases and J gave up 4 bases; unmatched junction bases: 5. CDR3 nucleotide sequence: TGTGCCAGCAGTCCGACAGGGCCTAATCAGCCCCAGCATTTT. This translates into CASSPTGPNQPQHF.

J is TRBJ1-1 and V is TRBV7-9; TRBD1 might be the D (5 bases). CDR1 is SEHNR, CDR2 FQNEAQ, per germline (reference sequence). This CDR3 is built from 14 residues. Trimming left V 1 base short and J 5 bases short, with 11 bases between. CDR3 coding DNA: TGTGCCAGCAGCTTAGATGCAGGGTCGACTGAAGCTTTCTTT. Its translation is CASSLDAGSTEAFF.

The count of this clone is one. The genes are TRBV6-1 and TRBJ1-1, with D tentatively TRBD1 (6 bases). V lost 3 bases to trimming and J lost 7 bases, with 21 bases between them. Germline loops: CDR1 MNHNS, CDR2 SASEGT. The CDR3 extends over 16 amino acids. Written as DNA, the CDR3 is TGTGCCAGCAGTGATAAGGTCCCCGGGGGCCTCCTTGAAGCTTTCTTT. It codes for CASSDKVPGGLLEAFF.

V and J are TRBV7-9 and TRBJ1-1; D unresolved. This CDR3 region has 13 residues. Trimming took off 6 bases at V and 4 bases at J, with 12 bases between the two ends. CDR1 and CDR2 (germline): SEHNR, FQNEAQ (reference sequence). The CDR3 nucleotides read TGTGCCAGCAGAACCCGGGATCTCACTGAAGCTTTCTTT. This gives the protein CASRTRDLTEAFF.

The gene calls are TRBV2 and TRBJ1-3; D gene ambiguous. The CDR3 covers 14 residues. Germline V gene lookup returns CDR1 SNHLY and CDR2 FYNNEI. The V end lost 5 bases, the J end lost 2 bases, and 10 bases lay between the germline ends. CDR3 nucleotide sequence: TGTGCCAGCAGTCCCGCCCCCCCTGGAAACACCATATATTTT. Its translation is CASSPAPPGNTIYF.

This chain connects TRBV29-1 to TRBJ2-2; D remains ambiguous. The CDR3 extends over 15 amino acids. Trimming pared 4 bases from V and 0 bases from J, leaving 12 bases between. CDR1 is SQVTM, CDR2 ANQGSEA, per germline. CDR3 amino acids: CSVGAVPSNTGELFF. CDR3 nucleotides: TGCAGCGTTGGAGCAGTACCATCGAACACCGGGGAGCTGTTTTTT.

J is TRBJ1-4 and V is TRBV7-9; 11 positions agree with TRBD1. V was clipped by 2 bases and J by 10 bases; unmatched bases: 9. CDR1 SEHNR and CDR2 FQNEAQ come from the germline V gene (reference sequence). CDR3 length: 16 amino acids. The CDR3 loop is CASSLSTGTGGGKLFF. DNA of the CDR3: TGTGCCAGCAGCTTAAGTACCGGGACAGGGGGTGGAAAACTGTTTTTT.

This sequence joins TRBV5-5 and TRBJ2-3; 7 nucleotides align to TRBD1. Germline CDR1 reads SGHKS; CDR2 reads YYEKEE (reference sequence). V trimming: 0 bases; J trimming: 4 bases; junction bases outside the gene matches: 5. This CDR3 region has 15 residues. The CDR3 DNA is TGTGCCAGCAGCTTGGGCCAGGGGGTCGCAGATACGCAGTATTTT. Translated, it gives CASSLGQGVADTQYF.

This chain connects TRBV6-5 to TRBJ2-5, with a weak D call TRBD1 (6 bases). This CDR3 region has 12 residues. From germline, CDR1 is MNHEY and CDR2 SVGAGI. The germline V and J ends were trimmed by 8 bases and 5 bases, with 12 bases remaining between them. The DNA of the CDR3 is TGTGCCAGCGAGGGACAATTGGAGACCCAGTACTTC. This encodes CASEGQLETQYF.

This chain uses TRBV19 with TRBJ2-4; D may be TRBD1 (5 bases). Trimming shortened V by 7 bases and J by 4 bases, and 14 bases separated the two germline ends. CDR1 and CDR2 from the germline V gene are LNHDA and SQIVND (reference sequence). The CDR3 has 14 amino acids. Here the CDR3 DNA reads TGTGCCAGTACCGAGACAGATCTAAAAAACATTCAGTACTTC. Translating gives CASTETDLKNIQYF.

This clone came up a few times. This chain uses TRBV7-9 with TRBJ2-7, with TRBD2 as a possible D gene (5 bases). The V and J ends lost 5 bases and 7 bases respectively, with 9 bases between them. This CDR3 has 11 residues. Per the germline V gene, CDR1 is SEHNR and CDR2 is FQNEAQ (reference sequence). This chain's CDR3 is CASSRRGEQYF. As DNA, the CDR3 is TGTGCCAGCAGCCGCCGGGGAGAGCAGTACTTC.

CDR3 nucleotide sequence: TGCGCCAGCAGCTCCGGGACAGGTAACACTGAAGCTTTCTTT. Translating gives CASSSGTGNTEAFF. The chain employs TRBV5-1 and TRBJ1-1; 8 nucleotides line up with TRBD1. Germline CDR1 is SGHRS and CDR2 is YFSETQ. The CDR3 is 14 residues long. Unmatched junction bases numbered 3, after V lost 3 bases and J lost 2 bases.

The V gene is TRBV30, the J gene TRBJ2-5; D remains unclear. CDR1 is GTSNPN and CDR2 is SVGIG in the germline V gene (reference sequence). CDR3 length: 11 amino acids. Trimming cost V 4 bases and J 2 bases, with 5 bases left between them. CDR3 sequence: CAWTEQETQYF. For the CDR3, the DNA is TGTGCCTGGACAGAGCAAGAGACCCAGTACTTC.

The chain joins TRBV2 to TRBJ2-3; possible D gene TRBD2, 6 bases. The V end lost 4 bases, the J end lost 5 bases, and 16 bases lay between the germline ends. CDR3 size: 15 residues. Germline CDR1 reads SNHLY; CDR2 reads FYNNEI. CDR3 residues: CASSGAGGYEDTQYF. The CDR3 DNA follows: TGTGCCAGCAGTGGGGCTGGGGGGTATGAAGATACGCAGTATTTT. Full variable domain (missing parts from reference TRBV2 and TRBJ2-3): EPEVTQTPSHQVTQMGQEVILRCVPISNHLYFYWYRQILGQKVEFLVSFYNNEISEKSEIFDDQFSVERPDGSNFTLKIRSTKLEDSAMYFCASSGAGGYEDTQYFGPGTRLTVL.